One sample yielded the 20 T cell receptor beta chains listed below, sequenced in a study of blood T cell repertoires in COVID-19. The protocol was immunoSEQ multiplex PCR, while the TCRdb copy is restricted to in-frame clones and leaves out a portion. The repertoire holds tens of thousands of clones, with roughly 88% as singletons. The sample taken for sequencing was peripheral blood. The receptors derive from a man in his 70s with acute or convalescent COVID-19.

The CDR3 sequence is CASSLAVAGGQETQYF. DNA of the CDR3: TGCGCCAGCAGCTTGGCCGTAGCGGGGGGACAAGAGACCCAGTACTTC. The rearrangement uses TRBV5-1 and TRBJ2-5; TRBD2 aligns across 10 bases. Trimming at V came to 0 bases and at J to 2 bases, leaving 4 bases not matched to a gene. The germline CDR1 and CDR2 sequences are SGHRS and YFSETQ. The CDR3 extends over 16 amino acids.

The V and J genes are TRBV15 and TRBJ2-1; TRBD2 matches 10 bases. The CDR3 extends over 18 amino acids. Germline lookup yields CDR1 LNHNV and CDR2 YYDKDF (reference sequence). After removal of 2 bases from V and 3 bases from J, the junction contained 10 bases not matched to a gene. The CDR3 here is CATSRFSGRTSFYNEQFF. The CDR3 bases are TGTGCCACCAGCAGATTTAGCGGGAGGACCTCCTTCTACAATGAGCAGTTCTTC.

The chain uses TRBV20-1 and TRBJ1-6; D unresolved. Germline V CDR1 and CDR2: DFQATT, SNEGSKA (reference sequence). The CDR3 spans 14 residues. The ends were cut back, 3 bases at V and 0 bases at J, with 6 bases in the middle. The CDR3 nucleotides read TGCAGTGCTAGTCCGAGCTCCTATAATTCACCCCTCCACTTT. This translates into CSASPSSYNSPLHF.

The rearrangement links TRBV30 to TRBJ2-7; possibly TRBD1 for D (5 bases). CDR1 GTSNPN and CDR2 SVGIG come from the germline V gene (reference sequence). Trimming removed 4 bases from V and 2 bases from J, with 15 bases in between. The CDR3 is 14 amino acids. Here the CDR3 reads CAWTRATAAYEQYF. CDR3 coding DNA: TGTGCCTGGACCCGGGCGACAGCCGCCTACGAGCAGTACTTC.

The chain is built from TRBV5-5 and TRBJ1-1, with D unresolved. V lost 1 base and J 4 bases, leaving 5 bases between the germline ends. CDR1 is SGHKS and CDR2 is YYEKEE in the germline V gene (reference sequence). The CDR3 is made up of 12 amino acids. The CDR3 sequence is CASSLLRTEAFF. CDR3 nucleotides: TGTGCCAGCAGCTTGCTCCGCACTGAAGCTTTCTTT.

The chain combines TRBV9 with TRBJ1-1; 8 nucleotides agree with TRBD1. V gave up 5 bases and J gave up 3 bases; unmatched junction bases: 0. CDR1 is SGDLS, CDR2 YYNGEE, per germline. The CDR3 runs to 12 residues. The CDR3: CASRGQDTEAFF. CDR3 coding DNA: TGTGCCAGCAGGGGACAGGACACTGAAGCTTTCTTT.

This sequence joins TRBV5-6 and TRBJ1-1; D possibly corresponds to TRBD1 (6 bases). CDR1 and CDR2 from the germline V gene are SGHDT and YYEEEE. The CDR3 is 12 amino acids. V lost 2 bases and J lost 13, with 15 bases in between. DNA of the CDR3: TGTGCCAGCAGCTTCTCAGCAGGGGTGGATTTCTTT. Its translation is CASSFSAGVDFF.

The chain carries TRBV14 and TRBJ1-3, with 7 nucleotides matching TRBD1. Germline V gene lookup returns CDR1 SGHDN and CDR2 FVKESK. The CDR3 loop spans 16 amino acids. V lost 4 bases, J lost 0 bases, and 6 bases stayed unmatched. The CDR3, as DNA: TGTGCCAGCAGCCTACAGGGGTCGATCTCTGGAAACACCATATATTTT. Residues: CASSLQGSISGNTIYF.

This clone was seen only once. V usage is TRBV12-3 or TRBV12-4 and J usage is TRBJ2-2, with D perhaps TRBD2 (5 bases). There are 13 residues in the CDR3. Deletions cut 3 bases from V and 8 bases from J, with 10 bases between. This chain's CDR3 is CASSFNGGGELFF. The CDR3 nucleotides are TGTGCCAGCAGTTTTAATGGCGGGGGGGAGCTGTTTTTT.

The chain recombines TRBV19 with TRBJ2-7, with TRBD1 matching over 10 bases. Per the germline V gene, CDR1 is LNHDA and CDR2 is SQIVND (reference sequence). This CDR3 region has 15 residues. J lost 4 bases, V lost 4 bases, and 7 bases had no gene match. The CDR3 is CASSTGTGEGYEQYF. The DNA for the CDR3 is TGTGCCAGTAGTACAGGGACAGGGGAAGGATACGAGCAGTACTTC. The complete variable domain, with remaining parts taken from reference TRBV19 and TRBJ2-7, reads DGGITQSPKYLFRKEGQNVTLSCEQNLNHDAMYWYRQDPGQGLRLIYYSQIVNDFQKGDIAEGYSVSREKKESFPLTVTSAQKNPTAFYLCASSTGTGEGYEQYFGPGTRLTVT.

V gene TRBV5-8 combines with J gene TRBJ2-7; 9 nucleotides match TRBD1. This CDR3 is 14 amino acids long. Germline assignment: CDR1 SGHTS and CDR2 YDEGEE. Trimming at V came to 2 bases and at J to 9 bases, leaving 9 bases not matched to a gene. The DNA for the CDR3 is TGTGCCAGCAGCTTCGGGACAGGGCTTTTGGGGCAGTACTTC. It encodes CASSFGTGLLGQYF.

V gene TRBV3-1 (or the pseudogene TRBV3-2) combines with J gene TRBJ2-7; 7 bases map to TRBD2. Germline lookup yields CDR1 LGHDT and CDR2 YNNKEL (reference sequence). The CDR3 runs to 15 residues. J gave up 2 bases and V 3 bases, and 7 bases lay outside the gene matches. This CDR3 reads CASSQSLADAYEQYF. CDR3 bases: TGTGCCAGCAGCCAGTCGCTAGCGGACGCCTACGAGCAGTACTTC.

The chain has TRBV27 and TRBJ2-7; perhaps TRBD1 as D (9 bases). The CDR3 is made up of 15 amino acids. CDR1 and CDR2 (germline): MNHEY, SMNVEV (reference sequence). The V and J ends lost 6 bases and 6 bases respectively, with 21 bases between them. This chain's CDR3 is CASSGGGTGRSEQYF. In DNA form, the CDR3 reads TGTGCCAGCAGCGGGGGGGGGACAGGGAGATCCGAGCAGTACTTC.

The genes are TRBV2 and TRBJ2-1; 13 bases are a match to TRBD2. The germline V gene encodes CDR1 SNHLY and CDR2 FYNNEI. This CDR3 contains 17 residues. V lost 4 bases to trimming and J lost 5 bases; unmatched junction nucleotides: 8. CDR3 nucleotides: TGTGCCAGCAGTGGGACTAGCGGGAGAGTACACGACAATGAGCAGTTCTTC. Amino acids: CASSGTSGRVHDNEQFF. Full variable domain (outside the CDR3, taken from reference TRBV2 and TRBJ2-1): EPEVTQTPSHQVTQMGQEVILRCVPISNHLYFYWYRQILGQKVEFLVSFYNNEISEKSEIFDDQFSVERPDGSNFTLKIRSTKLEDSAMYFCASSGTSGRVHDNEQFFGPGTRLTVL.

V usage is TRBV6-2 or TRBV6-3 and J usage is TRBJ2-1; 7 nucleotides line up with TRBD2. V lost 5 bases and J lost 5; bases outside the gene matches: 6. CDR1 MNHEY and CDR2 SVGEGT come from the germline V gene. The CDR3 contains 14 residues. The CDR3 region has the DNA TGTGCCAGCAGTCGGCTAGCGGCAAACAATGAGCAGTTCTTC. This gives the protein CASSRLAANNEQFF.

In this sample, this clone is medium-sized. Within the sample, other DNA sequences also encode this same CDR3. The chain is built from TRBV10-3 and TRBJ1-5; TRBD1 agrees at 7 bases. Germline values: CDR1 ENHRY, CDR2 SYGVKD. This CDR3 has 15 amino acids. Trimming cost V 3 bases and J 3 bases; bases outside gene matches: 5. CDR3 sequence: CAISDEDRINQPQHF. Here the CDR3 DNA reads TGTGCCATCAGTGACGAGGACAGGATCAATCAGCCCCAGCATTTT.

CDR3 DNA sequence: TGTGCCAGCTCACCAGCGAGGCTAGCGGGGGGCAATGAGCAGTTCTTC. This sequence encodes CASSPARLAGGNEQFF. The chain joins TRBV18 to TRBJ2-1, with TRBD2 matching over 11 bases. Looked up from germline, CDR1 is KGHSH and CDR2 is LQKENI. V was pared by 2 bases and J by 6 bases, with 6 bases of the junction left unmatched. There are 16 residues in the CDR3. Using reference TRBV18 and TRBJ2-1 for the parts outside the CDR3, the full variable domain is NAGVMQNPRHLVRRRGQEARLRCSPMKGHSHVYWYRQLPEEGLKFMVYLQKENIIDESGMPKERFSAEFPKEGPSILRIQQVVRGDSAAYFCASSPARLAGGNEQFFGPGTRLTVL.

The gene calls are TRBV3-1 (or the pseudogene TRBV3-2) and TRBJ1-1; D is undetermined. This CDR3 contains 13 residues. The V end was cut by 2 bases, the J end by 4 bases, with 8 bases between. Germline V gives CDR1 LGHDT, CDR2 YNNKEL (reference sequence). This CDR3 reads CASSQQAGTEAFF. The CDR3 DNA is TGTGCCAGCAGCCAACAGGCGGGCACTGAAGCTTTCTTT.

Turning to this clone: The germline gene is not matched at one end of the junction; a read error may be the cause. The same CDR3 also results from other DNA sequences found in this sample. The rearrangement links TRBV5-1 to TRBJ2-7, with a possible D match to TRBD1 (5 bases). Per germline, CDR1 SGHRS and CDR2 YFSETQ. The CDR3 covers 14 residues. DNA of the CDR3: TGCGCCAGCAGCCCCGGTGACAGTCGCTACGAACAGTACTTC. Translating it yields CASSPGDSRYEQYF.

This clone was recorded only once. The V and J genes are TRBV30 and TRBJ1-5; D is undetermined. Germline-derived CDR1 and CDR2 are GTSNPN and SVGIG (reference sequence). V was clipped by 1 base and J by 4 bases, with 11 bases between them. This CDR3 has 14 residues. DNA of the CDR3: TGTGCCTGGAGTGAGTTAGAGGCGAATCAGCCCCAGCATTTT. Encoded protein: CAWSELEANQPQHF.